These T cell receptor beta chains were read from a single sample in a study of cytomegalovirus exposure and HLA in healthy donors. Sequenced by immunoSEQ multiplex PCR; TCRdb stores in-frame clones only, minus some. Of some 90,000 clones listed, around 70% were seen once; the top ten hold under 2.5%. Sequencing was performed on PBMCs. The origin of the receptors is a man aged 50-60 years in good health and CMV-seronegative. Each CDR3 is given with its conserved first and last residue. The D gene is left open where the match is weak. The size of a clone is reported for some rows only, either as once, few or many, or as a class for expanded clones.

>TRBJ2-7|TRBV14|TRBD1|NA
TGTGCCAGCAGGTCCGACAGGGCCCACGAGCAGTACTTC
CASRSDRAHEQYF
>TRBJ2-1|TRBV18|TRBD2|NA
TGTGCCAGCTCACCCCGGACTAGCGGGTGGGACAATGAGCAGTTCTTC
CASSPRTSGWDNEQFF
>TRBJ2-7|TRBV15|NA|NA
TGTGCCACCAGCAGAGAGACCCAGCCGGGATACGAGCAGTACTTC
CATSRETQPGYEQYF
>TRBJ2-7|TRBV9|NA|NA
TGTGCCAGCAGCGCCACCGCGAGCTCCTACGAGCAGTACTTC
CASSATASSYEQYF
>TRBJ1-2|TRBV30|TRBD1|few
TGTGCCTGGGAAAAGGGACAGGGAGTCTATGGCTACACCTTC
CAWEKGQGVYGYTF
>TRBJ1-2|TRBV11-3|NA|few
TGTGCCAGCAGCAGGCAGGACAGCCACTATGGCTACACCTTC
CASSRQDSHYGYTF
>TRBJ1-4|TRBV5-1|NA|NA
TGCGCCAGCAGCTTTCCCGGGCGGGGAGAAAAACTGTTTTTT
CASSFPGRGEKLFF
>TRBJ2-3|TRBV11-2|NA|NA
TGTGCCAGCAGCTCAATCCTCGGCGTAGGACAGACTAGCACAGATACGCAGTATTTT
CASSSILGVGQTSTDTQYF
>TRBJ1-4|TRBV15|NA|NA
TGTGCCACCAGCAGACCCACGACAGGTAGTGACGAAAAACTGTTTTTT
CATSRPTTGSDEKLFF
>TRBJ2-1|TRBV9|TRBD1|NA
TGTGCCAGCAGCGCGGGACAGCCCGAGGGTAATGAGCAGTTCTTC
CASSAGQPEGNEQFF
>TRBJ1-2|TRBV6-5|TRBD1|NA
TGTGCCAGCAGTAGGACAGGGGATTTGAAGGGAGGCTACACCTTC
CASSRTGDLKGGYTF
>TRBJ2-5|TRBV2|TRBD2|NA
TGTGCCAGCAGTGAAGGGACTAGCGGGCAGACCCAGTACTTC
CASSEGTSGQTQYF
>TRBJ2-7|TRBV15|TRBD2|few
TGTGCCACCAGCAGCGATCCTAGCGGGAGGGCTGACGAGCAGTACTTC
CATSSDPSGRADEQYF
>TRBJ1-2|TRBV7-3|TRBD1|NA
TGTGCCAGCAGCTCCTCAGGGGGGAGTGGCTACACCTTC
CASSSSGGSGYTF
>TRBJ2-1|TRBV5-8|TRBD2|NA
TGTGCCAGCACCGCAGGGACGGGACTAGGGATCAATGAGCAGTTCTTC
CASTAGTGLGINEQFF
>TRBJ2-7|TRBV19|TRBD2|NA
TGTGCCAGTAGTATAAGTCGTAGGAGCGGGACCTACGAGCAGTACTTC
CASSISRRSGTYEQYF
>TRBJ2-1|TRBV9|TRBD2|once
TGTGCCAGCAGCGTAGGTGAGTGGACTAGCAGTAGGAATGAGCAGTTCTTC
CASSVGEWTSSRNEQFF
>TRBJ1-5|TRBV19|NA|few
TGTGCCAGTAAACCTCGACAGACCAATCAGCCCCAGCATTTT
CASKPRQTNQPQHF
>TRBJ1-1|TRBV28|TRBD1|few
TGTGCCAGCAGTCCACTCAGGGGGCGCCTGAACACTGAAGCTTTCTTT
CASSPLRGRLNTEAFF
>TRBJ1-5|TRBV28|NA|NA
TGTGCCAGCAGTTTGTGGGGGGTCAGCAATCAGCCCCAGCATTTT
CASSLWGVSNQPQHF
>TRBJ2-6|TRBV7-7|NA|NA
TGTGCTAGCCCCGGGGGAGCAGGGGCCAACGTCCTGACTTTC
CASPGGAGANVLTF
>TRBJ1-5|TRBV7-2|NA|NA
TGTGCCAGCAGCTTAGCCTCACAGGTGGGTCAGCCCCAGCATTTT
CASSLASQVGQPQHF
>TRBJ1-3|TRBV7-2|TRBD1|NA
TGTGCCAGCAGCTTAGGGGGACAGGGGATTTGGGGAAACACCATATATTTT
CASSLGGQGIWGNTIYF
>TRBJ1-5|TRBV19|NA|NA
TGTGCCAGTAGTACTGGACAGTCCAGCAATCAGCCCCAGCATTTT
CASSTGQSSNQPQHF
>TRBJ2-3|TRBV10-1|NA|NA
TGCGCCAGCAGTGAGAGCAACAGAGATACGCAGTATTTT
CASSESNRDTQYF
>TRBJ1-3|TRBV5-6|TRBD1|few
TGTGCCAGCAGCACGACAGGGGGGGACGGAAACACCATATATTTT
CASSTTGGDGNTIYF
>TRBJ2-7|TRBV7-2|NA|NA
TGTGCCAGCAGGGGGGGGCAGGCCTACGAGCAGTACTTC
CASRGGQAYEQYF
>TRBJ2-1|TRBV5-4|TRBD1|NA
TGTGCCAGCAGCCCGGACAGGGGACGGGACAATGAGCAGTTCTTC
CASSPDRGRDNEQFF
>TRBJ2-1|TRBV29-1|NA|NA
TGCAGCGTTGGTGGGACAAGATACAATGAGCAGTTCTTC
CSVGGTRYNEQFF
>TRBJ1-5|TRBV18|NA|few
TGTGCCAGCTCACCATCGAATCAGCCCCAGCATTTT
CASSPSNQPQHF
>TRBJ2-3|TRBV9|NA|NA
TGTGCCAGCAGCGTAGGTTCAGGATCTAGCACAGATACGCAGTATTTT
CASSVGSGSSTDTQYF
>TRBJ2-2|TRBV5-4|NA|once
TGTGCCAGCAGCTTGCCCGGAGGAGTTGGGACCGGGGAGCTGTTTTTT
CASSLPGGVGTGELFF
>TRBJ2-7|TRBV6-1|NA|NA
TGTGCCAGCAGAAAGAGAACAGGGTCTTACGAGCAGTACTTC
CASRKRTGSYEQYF